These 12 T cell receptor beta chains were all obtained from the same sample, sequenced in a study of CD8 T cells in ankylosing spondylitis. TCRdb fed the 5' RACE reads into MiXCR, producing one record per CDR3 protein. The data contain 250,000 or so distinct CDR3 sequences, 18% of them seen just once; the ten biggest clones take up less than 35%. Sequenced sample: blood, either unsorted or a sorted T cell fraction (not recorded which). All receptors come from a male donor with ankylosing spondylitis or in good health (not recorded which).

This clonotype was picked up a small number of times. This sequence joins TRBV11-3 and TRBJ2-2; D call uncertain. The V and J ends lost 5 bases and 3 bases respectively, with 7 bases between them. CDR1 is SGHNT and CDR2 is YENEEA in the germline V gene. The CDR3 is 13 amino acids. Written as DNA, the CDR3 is TGTGCCAGCAGCCATTCATACACCGGGGAGCTGTTTTTT. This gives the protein CASSHSYTGELFF. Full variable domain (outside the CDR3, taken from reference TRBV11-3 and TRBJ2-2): EAGVVQSPRYKIIEKKQPVAFWCNPISGHNTLYWYLQNLGQGPELLIRYENEEAVDDSQLPKDRFSAERLKGVDSTLKIQPAELGDSAVYLCASSHSYTGELFFGEGSRLTVL.

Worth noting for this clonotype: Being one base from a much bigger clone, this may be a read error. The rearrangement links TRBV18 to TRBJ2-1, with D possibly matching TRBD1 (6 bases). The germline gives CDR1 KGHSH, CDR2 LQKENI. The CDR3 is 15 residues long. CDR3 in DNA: TGTGCCTGCTCACCACCGGACAGCGTCCTCAATGAGCAGTTCTTC. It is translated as CACSPPDSVLNEQFF.

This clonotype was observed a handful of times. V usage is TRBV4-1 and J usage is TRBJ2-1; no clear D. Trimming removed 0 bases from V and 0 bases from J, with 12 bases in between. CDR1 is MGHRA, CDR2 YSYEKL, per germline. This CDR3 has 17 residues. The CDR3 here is CASSQDRAVGSYNEQFF. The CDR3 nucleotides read TGCGCCAGCAGCCAAGATAGGGCGGTGGGCTCCTACAATGAGCAGTTCTTC.

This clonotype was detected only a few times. The CDR3 loop is CSVVSYNEQFF. In DNA form, the CDR3 reads TGCAGCGTTGTCAGCTACAATGAGCAGTTCTTC. V is TRBV29-1 and J is TRBJ2-1; D ambiguous. Germline CDR1 SQVTM, CDR2 ANQGSEA. Trimming left V 4 bases short and J 3 bases short, with 4 bases between. This CDR3 contains 11 residues.

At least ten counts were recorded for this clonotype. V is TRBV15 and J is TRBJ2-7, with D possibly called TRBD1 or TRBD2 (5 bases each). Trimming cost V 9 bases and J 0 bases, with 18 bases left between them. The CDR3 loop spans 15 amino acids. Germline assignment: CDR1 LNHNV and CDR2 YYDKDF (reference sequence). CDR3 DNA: TGTGCCACGGAACTAGGGGTTGCCGACTCCTACGAGCAGTACTTC. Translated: CATELGVADSYEQYF. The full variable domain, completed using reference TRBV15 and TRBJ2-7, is DAMVIQNPRYQVTQFGKPVTLSCSQTLNHNVMYWYQQKSSQAPKLLFHYYDKDFNNEADTPDNFQSRRPNTSFCFLDIRSPGLGDTAMYLCATELGVADSYEQYFGPGTRLTVT.

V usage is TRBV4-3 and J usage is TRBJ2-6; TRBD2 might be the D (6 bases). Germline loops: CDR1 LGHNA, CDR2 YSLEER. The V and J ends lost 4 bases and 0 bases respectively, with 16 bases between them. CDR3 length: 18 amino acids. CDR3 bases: TGCGCCAGCAGCCCTGGAGGGAATCCCGACTCTGGGGCCAACGTCCTGACTTTC. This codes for CASSPGGNPDSGANVLTF.

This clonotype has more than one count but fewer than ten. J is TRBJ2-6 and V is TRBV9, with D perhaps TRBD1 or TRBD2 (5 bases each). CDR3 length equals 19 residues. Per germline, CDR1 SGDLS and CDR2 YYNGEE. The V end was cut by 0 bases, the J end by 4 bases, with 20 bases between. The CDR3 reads CASSVGLGETPLGANVLTF. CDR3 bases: TGTGCCAGCAGCGTAGGTCTGGGGGAAACGCCCCTCGGGGCCAACGTCCTGACTTTC.

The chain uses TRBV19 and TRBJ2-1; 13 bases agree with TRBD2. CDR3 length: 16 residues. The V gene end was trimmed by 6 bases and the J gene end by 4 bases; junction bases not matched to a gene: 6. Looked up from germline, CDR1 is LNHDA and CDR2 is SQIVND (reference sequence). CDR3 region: CASSHGLAGEYNEQFF. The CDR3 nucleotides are TGTGCCAGTAGCCATGGACTAGCGGGAGAGTACAATGAGCAGTTCTTC.

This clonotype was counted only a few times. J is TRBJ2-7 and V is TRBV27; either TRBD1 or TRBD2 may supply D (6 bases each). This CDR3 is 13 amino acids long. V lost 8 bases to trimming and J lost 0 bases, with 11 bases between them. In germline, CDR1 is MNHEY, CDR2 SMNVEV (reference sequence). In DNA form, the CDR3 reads TGTGCCAGCCGGGGGCTTATCTCCTACGAGCAGTACTTC. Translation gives CASRGLISYEQYF.

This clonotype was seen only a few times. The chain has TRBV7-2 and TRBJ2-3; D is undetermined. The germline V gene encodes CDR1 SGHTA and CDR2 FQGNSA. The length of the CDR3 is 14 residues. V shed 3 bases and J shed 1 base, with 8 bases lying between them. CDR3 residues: CASSFGRGTDTQYF. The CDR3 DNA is TGTGCCAGCAGCTTTGGACGGGGCACAGATACGCAGTATTTT.

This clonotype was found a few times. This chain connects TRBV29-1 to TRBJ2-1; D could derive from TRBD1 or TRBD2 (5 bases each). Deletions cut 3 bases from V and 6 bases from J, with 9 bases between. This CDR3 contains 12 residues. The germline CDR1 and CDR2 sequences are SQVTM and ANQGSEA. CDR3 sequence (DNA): TGCAGCGTTGAGCCGGGGACCAATGAGCAGTTCTTC. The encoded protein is CSVEPGTNEQFF.

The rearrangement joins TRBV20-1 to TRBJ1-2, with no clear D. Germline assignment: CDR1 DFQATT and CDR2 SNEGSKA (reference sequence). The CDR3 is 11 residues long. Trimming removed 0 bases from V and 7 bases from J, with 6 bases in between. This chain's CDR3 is CSARDLSGYTF. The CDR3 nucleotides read TGCAGTGCTAGAGATTTGAGTGGCTACACCTTC.